One and the same sample provided the 23 T cell receptor beta chains below, sequenced in a study of control samples from healthy donors and cancer patients. Clones were read by immunoSEQ multiplex PCR, and TCRdb kept only the in-frame ones, dropping some. The sample shows 200,000 or so clones, over 90% of them seen only once. Sample: blood. These receptors were collected from a man aged 50 to 59 in good health.

The genes are TRBV11-2 and TRBJ2-3; 8 nucleotides agree with TRBD1. With V trimmed by 4 bases and J by 3 bases, 6 bases remained unmatched. The CDR3 has 15 residues. Germline CDR1 and CDR2: SGHAT and FQNNGV. Written as DNA, the CDR3 is TGTGCCAGCAGCTCCCCAGGGGGCGGGACAGATACGCAGTATTTT. It yields the protein CASSSPGGGTDTQYF. The whole variable domain, filled in from reference TRBV11-2 and TRBJ2-3, reads EAGVAQSPRYKIIEKRQSVAFWCNPISGHATLYWYQQILGQGPKLLIQFQNNGVVDDSQLPKDRFSAERLKGVDSTLKIQPAKLEDSAVYLCASSSPGGGTDTQYFGPGTRLTVL.

The J gene is TRBJ2-3, the V gene TRBV6-5; D is unclear. Trimming pared 6 bases from V and 6 bases from J, leaving 10 bases between. The CDR3 is made up of 12 amino acids. Germline V gives CDR1 MNHEY, CDR2 SVGAGI. CDR3 DNA sequence: TGTGCCAGCAGCCGCATGGGTGATACGCAGTATTTT. Its translation: CASSRMGDTQYF.

The chain combines TRBV7-2 with TRBJ2-7, with D tentatively TRBD1 (6 bases). V was cut by 1 base and J by 6 bases, with 13 bases left in between. There are 14 residues in the CDR3. CDR1 is SGHTA, CDR2 FQGNSA, per germline. In DNA form, the CDR3 reads TGTGCCAGCAGCTTAGTGCATACAGGGTCCGAGCAGTACTTC. It specifies CASSLVHTGSEQYF. Full variable domain (remainder filled in from reference TRBV7-2 and TRBJ2-7): GAGVSQSPSNKVTEKGKDVELRCDPISGHTALYWYRQSLGQGLEFLIYFQGNSAPDKSGLPSDRFSAERTGGSVSTLTIQRTQQEDSAVYLCASSLVHTGSEQYFGPGTRLTVT.

The DNA for the CDR3 is TGTGCCAGTAGTTCCTGGGACACCGGTATGCGTATGTTCTTC. It specifies CASSSWDTGMRMFF. The V and J genes are TRBV19 and TRBJ2-1, with TRBD1 as a possible D gene (6 bases). This CDR3 has 14 amino acids. V was pared by 5 bases and J by 15 bases, with 23 bases between. The V gene's germline CDR1 is LNHDA and CDR2 SQIVND (reference sequence).

The V and J genes are TRBV5-8 and TRBJ2-7, with 11 nucleotides matching TRBD2. CDR3 length: 17 amino acids. Losses at the gene ends were 4 bases for V and 2 bases for J; bases not matched to a gene: 11. Germline loops: CDR1 SGHTS, CDR2 YDEGEE. Here the CDR3 DNA reads TGTGCCAGCAGCAAACATCTAGCGGGGGGCCTGACCTACGAGCAGTACTTC. This sequence encodes CASSKHLAGGLTYEQYF.

The chain carries TRBV11-1 and TRBJ1-6; the D is unclear. Trimming left V 3 bases short and J 10 bases short, with 7 bases between. This CDR3 comprises 12 residues. Germline lookup yields CDR1 SGHAT and CDR2 FQDESV (reference sequence). The CDR3 loop is CASSFPQSPLHF. In DNA, the CDR3 is TGTGCCAGCAGCTTCCCCCAATCACCCCTCCACTTT.

This chain joins TRBV4-3 and TRBJ1-1; no definite D call. V gave up 0 bases and J gave up 5 bases, with 16 bases separating them. The germline gives CDR1 LGHNA, CDR2 YSLEER. CDR3 length equals 16 residues. CDR3 in amino acids: CASSQDGGGGWTEAFF. The CDR3 DNA is TGCGCCAGCAGCCAAGATGGCGGCGGAGGGTGGACTGAAGCTTTCTTT.

This clone was detected once. The genes are TRBV6-2 or TRBV6-3 and TRBJ2-5; 14 bases are shared with TRBD2. Trimming removed 5 bases from V and 3 bases from J; junction bases left unmatched: 2. CDR1 is MNHEY and CDR2 is SVGEGT in the germline V gene. The CDR3 is made up of 15 amino acids. The CDR3 sequence: CASSRTSGGKETQYF. The CDR3 DNA reads TGTGCCAGCAGTCGGACTAGCGGGGGGAAAGAGACCCAGTACTTC.

The chain employs TRBV2 and TRBJ2-1, with D possibly TRBD2 on 6 matching bases. Germline V CDR1 and CDR2: SNHLY, FYNNEI. The CDR3 consists of 15 residues. The V gene lost 8 bases and the J gene lost 7 bases, with 21 bases spanning the gap. CDR3 DNA sequence: TGTGCCAGCCCCCCACTCGGGAGTGGGGTAAATGAGCAGTTCTTC. Translating it yields CASPPLGSGVNEQFF. Using reference TRBV2 and TRBJ2-1 for the parts outside the CDR3, the full variable domain is EPEVTQTPSHQVTQMGQEVILRCVPISNHLYFYWYRQILGQKVEFLVSFYNNEISEKSEIFDDQFSVERPDGSNFTLKIRSTKLEDSAMYFCASPPLGSGVNEQFFGPGTRLTVL.

The CDR3: CASSLNWDTQYF. The CDR3 coding sequence is TGTGCCAGCAGTCTTAATTGGGATACGCAGTATTTT. The chain joins TRBV12-3 or TRBV12-4 to TRBJ2-3, with D hard to call. V lost 5 bases and J lost 6, with 9 bases in between. The CDR3 loop spans 12 amino acids.

The V gene is TRBV5-6, the J gene TRBJ2-7; possibly TRBD1 or TRBD2 for D (5 bases each). This CDR3 spans 14 amino acids. Germline V gives CDR1 SGHDT, CDR2 YYEEEE. The germline V and J ends were trimmed by 5 bases and 2 bases, with 14 bases remaining between them. CDR3: CASSEMGVPYEQYF. In DNA, the CDR3 is TGTGCCAGCAGTGAGATGGGGGTTCCCTACGAGCAGTACTTC. The whole variable domain, remainder taken from reference TRBV5-6 and TRBJ2-7, is DAGVTQSPTHLIKTRGQQVTLRCSPKSGHDTVSWYQQALGQGPQFIFQYYEEEERQRGNFPDRFSGHQFPNYSSELNVNALLLGDSALYLCASSEMGVPYEQYFGPGTRLTVT.

J is TRBJ2-6 and V is TRBV28; D remains ambiguous. The CDR3 runs to 13 residues. In germline, CDR1 is MDHEN, CDR2 SYDVKM. V lost 11 bases and J 1 base, leaving 9 bases between the germline ends. The CDR3 region is CAGRKSGANVLTF. For the CDR3, the DNA is TGTGCCGGAAGGAAGTCTGGGGCCAACGTCCTGACTTTC.

V gene TRBV2 combines with J gene TRBJ2-7, with no clear D. Trimming pared 4 bases from V and 2 bases from J, leaving 3 bases between. CDR1 is SNHLY, CDR2 FYNNEI, per germline. This CDR3 region has 11 residues. The CDR3 nucleotides read TGTGCCAGCAGTGGCCCCTACGAGCAGTACTTC. It specifies CASSGPYEQYF.

The V call is TRBV6-2 or TRBV6-3, the J call TRBJ1-2; 8 bases are a match to TRBD1. Germline V gene sequence: CDR1 MNHEY, CDR2 SVGEGT. J gave up 2 bases and V 7 bases, and 9 bases lay outside the gene matches. The length of the CDR3 is 15 residues. The CDR3 region has the DNA TGTGCCAGCAACCCACGGTCAGGGGGCAACTATGGCTACACCTTC. It is translated as CASNPRSGGNYGYTF.

The chain combines TRBV2 with TRBJ2-3, with D maybe TRBD2 (6 bases). Germline V gene lookup returns CDR1 SNHLY and CDR2 FYNNEI. Trimming shortened V by 5 bases and J by 0 bases, and 9 bases separated the two germline ends. The CDR3 loop spans 14 amino acids. CDR3 loop: CASSRTISTDTQYF. CDR3 bases: TGTGCCAGCAGTCGGACTATTAGCACAGATACGCAGTATTTT.

As concerns this clone: This CDR3 is also generated by other DNA sequences in the sample. The chain carries TRBV5-4 and TRBJ1-2, with D tentatively TRBD1 (5 bases). V lost 0 bases, J lost 3 bases, and 12 bases lay in between. Looked up from germline, CDR1 is SGHNT and CDR2 is YYREEE (reference sequence). The CDR3 consists of 15 residues. This CDR3 reads CASSLGLTGDYGYTF. CDR3 sequence (DNA): TGTGCCAGCAGCTTGGGCCTTACAGGAGACTATGGCTACACCTTC. Full variable domain (rest looked up from reference TRBV5-4 and TRBJ1-2): ETGVTQSPTHLIKTRGQQVTLRCSSQSGHNTVSWYQQALGQGPQFIFQYYREEENGRGNFPPRFSGLQFPNYSSELNVNALELDDSALYLCASSLGLTGDYGYTFGSGTRLTVV.

The rearrangement uses TRBV7-9 and TRBJ1-5; D gene ambiguous. Trimming pared 5 bases from V and 1 base from J, leaving 12 bases between. Germline-derived CDR1 and CDR2 are SEHNR and FQNEAQ (reference sequence). The CDR3 runs 15 residues. This CDR3 reads CASSPHLDSNQPQHF. CDR3 nucleotides: TGTGCCAGCAGCCCTCACCTGGACAGCAATCAGCCCCAGCATTTT.

The rearrangement joins TRBV7-9 to TRBJ2-7; D possibly corresponds to TRBD2 (5 bases). Germline-derived CDR1 and CDR2 are SEHNR and FQNEAQ (reference sequence). This CDR3 comprises 16 residues. V dropped 7 bases and J dropped 2 bases, with 21 bases sitting between them. The CDR3 nucleotides read TGTGCCAGCACCTTCAAGAAAGGACTCGGGACCTACGAGCAGTACTTC. It specifies CASTFKKGLGTYEQYF.

For this clone: As the CDR3 is not closed by the conserved phenylalanine or tryptophan, this likely results from a read error. The V and J genes are TRBV13 and TRBJ1-1, with TRBD1 identical over 8 bases. The V segment lost 1 base and the J segment 3 bases; nucleotides outside the gene matches: 10. There are 17 residues in the CDR3. Per the germline V gene, CDR1 is PRHDT and CDR2 is FYEKMQ (reference sequence). The CDR3 here is CASSLELTGDIYTEAFL. As DNA, the CDR3 is TGTGCCAGCAGCTTAGAATTGACAGGGGATATCTACACTGAAGCTTTCCTT.

The rearrangement links TRBV19 to TRBJ2-1; D is perhaps TRBD2 (7 bases). The CDR3 contains 15 residues. Germline V gene lookup returns CDR1 LNHDA and CDR2 SQIVND (reference sequence). V was cut by 7 bases and J by 2 bases, with 15 bases left in between. The CDR3 loop is CASTSRGAPYNEQFF. The CDR3 DNA reads TGTGCCAGTACTTCACGGGGGGCCCCCTACAATGAGCAGTTCTTC. Filled out from reference TRBV19 and TRBJ2-1, the complete variable domain reads DGGITQSPKYLFRKEGQNVTLSCEQNLNHDAMYWYRQDPGQGLRLIYYSQIVNDFQKGDIAEGYSVSREKKESFPLTVTSAQKNPTAFYLCASTSRGAPYNEQFFGPGTRLTVL.

The chain uses TRBV20-1 and TRBJ2-2; no clear D. The CDR3 has 15 amino acids. The V end was cut by 3 bases, the J end by 4 bases, with 15 bases between. The germline V gene has CDR1 DFQATT and CDR2 SNEGSKA (reference sequence). The chain's CDR3 is CSASPLFSGTGELFF. The CDR3 bases are TGCAGTGCTAGTCCCCTTTTCTCGGGCACCGGGGAGCTGTTTTTT.

The chain couples TRBV19 to TRBJ1-1; D perhaps matches TRBD1 (5 bases). The V gene's germline CDR1 is LNHDA and CDR2 SQIVND (reference sequence). CDR3 size: 15 residues. Trimming shortened V by 5 bases and J by 2 bases, and 15 bases separated the two germline ends. The CDR3 spells CASSVQGGANTEAFF. For the CDR3, the DNA is TGTGCCAGTAGTGTCCAAGGCGGGGCTAACACTGAAGCTTTCTTT.

This chain links TRBV28 with TRBJ2-2, with D perhaps TRBD1 (6 bases). The CDR3 length is 15 residues. The V gene lost 6 bases and the J gene lost 7 bases, with 18 bases spanning the gap. Germline CDR1 is MDHEN and CDR2 is SYDVKM. The CDR3 DNA is TGTGCCAGCAGCTTAATGGGGGCTCAAGTCGGGGAGCTGTTTTTT. Translating it yields CASSLMGAQVGELFF.